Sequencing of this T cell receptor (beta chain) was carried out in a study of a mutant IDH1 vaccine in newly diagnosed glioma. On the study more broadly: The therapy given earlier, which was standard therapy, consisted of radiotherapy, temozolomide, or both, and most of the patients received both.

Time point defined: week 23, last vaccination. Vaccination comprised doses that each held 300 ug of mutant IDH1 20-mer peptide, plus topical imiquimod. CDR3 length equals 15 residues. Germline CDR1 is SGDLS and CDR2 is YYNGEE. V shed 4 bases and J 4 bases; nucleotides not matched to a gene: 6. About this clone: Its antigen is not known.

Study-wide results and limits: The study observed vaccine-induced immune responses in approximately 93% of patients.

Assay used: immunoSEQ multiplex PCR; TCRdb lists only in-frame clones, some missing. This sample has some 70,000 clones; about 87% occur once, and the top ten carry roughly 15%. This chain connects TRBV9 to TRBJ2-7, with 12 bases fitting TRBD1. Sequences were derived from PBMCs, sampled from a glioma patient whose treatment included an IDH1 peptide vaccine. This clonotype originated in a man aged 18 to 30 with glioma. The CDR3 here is CASSPGTGGLYEQYF. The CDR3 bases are TGTGCCAGCAGCCCGGGGACAGGGGGCCTATACGAGCAGTACTTC.